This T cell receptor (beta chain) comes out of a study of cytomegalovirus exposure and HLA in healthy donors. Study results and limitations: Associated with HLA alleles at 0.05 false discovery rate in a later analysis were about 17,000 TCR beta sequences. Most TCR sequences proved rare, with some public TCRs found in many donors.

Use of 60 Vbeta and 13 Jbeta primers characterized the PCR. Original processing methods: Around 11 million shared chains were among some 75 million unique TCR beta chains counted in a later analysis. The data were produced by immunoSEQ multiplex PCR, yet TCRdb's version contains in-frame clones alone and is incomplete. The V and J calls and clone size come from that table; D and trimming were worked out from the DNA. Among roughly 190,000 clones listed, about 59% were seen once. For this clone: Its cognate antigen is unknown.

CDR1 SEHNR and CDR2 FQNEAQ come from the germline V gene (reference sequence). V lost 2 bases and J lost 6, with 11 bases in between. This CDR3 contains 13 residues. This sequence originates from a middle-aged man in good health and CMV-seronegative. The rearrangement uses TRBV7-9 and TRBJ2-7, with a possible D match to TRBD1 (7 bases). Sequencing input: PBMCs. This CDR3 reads CASSLRQGGEQYF. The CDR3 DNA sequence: TGTGCCAGCAGCTTAAGGCAGGGGGGCGAGCAGTACTTC.